This TCR beta chain comes out of a study of cytomegalovirus exposure and HLA in healthy donors (dated by TCRdb to about 2017). Regarding the study in general: An earlier analysis of approximately 640 of the donors reported about 250 Gb of sequence data and 117 million unique TCR beta sequences from 150 million to 200 million T cells. Several DR-DQ haplotypes were handled as single units for association and clustering because linkage in the cohort was strong. To predict cytomegalovirus infection status, the study brought together high-throughput TCR immunosequencing, statistical association of individual TCRs with disease status, and machine learning. Every discovery cohort repertoire had been produced on one sequencing platform. HLA typing included class I and class II loci at four-digit resolution. To decide whether each TCR beta V gene segment behaved as functional or pseudogenic, an earlier analysis of 587 of the donors relied on high-throughput TCR beta sequencing. Donor age, sex, ethnicity and CMV serostatus were compiled together with the repertoire data. To study patterns of TCR occurrence, a later analysis re-analyzed previously published TCR beta repertoires from hundreds of donors and added high-resolution HLA genotyping. The study was designed to test whether signatures of past pathogen exposure could be identified by cataloging public T cell receptors. Of the 300 to 500 genotyped donors, more than 75% were placed in the genetic ancestry cluster associated with self-reported Caucasian donors. An early release covering roughly 600 HLA-typed donors comprised around 300 gigabases of sequencing data and 85 million to 100 million unique TCR sequences. A separate validation cohort of about 110 different subjects was used in addition to the approximately 610-subject first cohort. Rather than using new phenotypic data, the later analysis identified candidate immune exposures from TCR beta sequences and from how often those sequences occurred across donors. Typing coverage differed by locus: A, B, C, DRB1 and DQB1 were typed in about 620-630 donors, DQA1 in 522, DPA1 in over 600, and DPB1 in roughly 450. Among 398 genotyped donors of the cohort, an average of around 220,000 unique TCR beta nucleotide sequences was sequenced per donor, of which roughly 18% were non-productive. A later genetic analysis took genome-wide SNP genotypes for about 55% of the 666 donors and used that subset as a discovery cohort. The study used immunosequencing to profile the T cell repertoires of 666 subjects and linked those repertoires to cytomegalovirus serostatus. On the study overall, not on this receptor specifically: In both the original and validation cohorts, the classifier was reported to diagnose cytomegalovirus status with high specificity and sensitivity. In a later analysis, HLA-associated TCR beta chains were found to be more clonally expanded and to have lower generation probabilities than equally common non-associated chains. A later analysis found that TCR association rates varied across HLA loci, with DRB1 alleles showing the most associated TCRs and HLA-C alleles the fewest. A cluster of highly shared sequence variants was judged likely to represent a technical artifact of the sequencing pipeline. A few of the identified cytomegalovirus-associated TCR beta chains were confirmed in vitro to be specific for cytomegalovirus antigens. The earlier analysis of approximately 560 of the donors excluded roughly 16 rarely observed V segments, including chromosome 9 orphons, because counts were too low. The study listed 150 to 200 TCR beta chains as associated with cytomegalovirus. In a later analysis, about 16,000 TCR beta sequences were associated with specific HLA alleles at a false discovery rate of 0.05. Most CMV-associated TCR beta chains appeared to be HLA-restricted in a later analysis, and the HLA associations seemed to be driven largely by CMV exposure. V-gene and J-gene trimming of TCR beta chains was associated with a missense DCLRE1C variant in a later genetic analysis, and the association was replicated in an independent cohort. Most TCR sequences were observed very rarely across donors, whereas some public TCRs were present in many individuals. Assigning TCR associations to individual alleles was difficult when HLA alleles, especially DR and DQ, strongly co-occurred. Roughly uniform sequencing depth across donors was assumed in presence/absence analyses, although this assumption may not hold. For the cohort, immune exposure information was limited to CMV serostatus. A further reported finding was that TCR beta sequences accurately predicted the HLA-A and HLA-B alleles for most subjects in the first cohort. Correlated functional status among segregating V segments might be attributable to linkage disequilibrium, but an unknown experimental factor could not be ruled out. Because HLA typing was unavailable for some donors at each locus, only the typed subset was used in association tests. The authors suggested that the approach could potentially be extended to other disease states and immunological phenotypes. In a later analysis, several top co-occurrence clusters were reported to appear linked to parvovirus B19, influenza, CMV and Epstein-Barr virus. This cohort had only TCR beta chains sequenced, and the lack of alpha or paired-chain data limited which features could be detected. In a later genetic analysis, fewer N-insertions in productive TCRs were reported among donors in an Asian-associated ancestry cluster than the roughly 700-donor mean. In an earlier analysis of 587 of the donors, most TCR beta V segments appeared in productive rearrangements about 87% or about 30% of the time, broadly matching IMGT annotations.

The cohort consisted of hundreds of healthy bone marrow donors. All cohort members were sampled while nominally healthy, although unrecorded immune exposures were likely present. The donor was CMV seronegative and was included in the group of a few hundred seronegative cohort members. A peripheral blood sample was provided by each donor, and peripheral blood mononuclear cells were used for TCR beta sequencing. Genomic DNA was extracted from the blood cell samples with the Qiagen DNeasy Blood Extraction Kit. Concerning this clone itself: Which antigen it targets is not known. No much larger clone is present one base from it, and per-base qualities are unavailable.

The library was obtained by the immunoSEQ multiplex PCR assay. For the multiplex PCR, a mixture combining 60 forward primers for TCR Vbeta segments and 13 reverse primers for TCR Jbeta segments was used. The CDR3 region of rearranged TCR beta genes was amplified from genomic DNA by a multiplex PCR assay. Amplified TCR beta libraries were sequenced as 87-base-pair reads on the Illumina HiSeq System. In the original analysis: In a later analysis, tens of millions of unique TCR beta chains were counted across the 650 to 750 repertoires, and roughly 11 million of these chains were shared by at least two donors. Raw reads were error-corrected and collapsed into unique sequences with a nearest-neighbor algorithm that merged closely related sequences to remove PCR and sequencing errors. V, D and J gene segments were assigned by aligning CDR3 sequences to IMGT reference sequences. Each retained sequence needed at least a six-nucleotide match to both a V gene segment and a J gene segment. A rearrangement counted as productive if the CDR3 had no stop codons and remained in frame with V and J, and every other rearrangement counted as non-productive. CDR3 was defined by IMGT convention, running from the second conserved V-encoded cysteine to the conserved J-encoded phenylalanine. The earlier analysis of about 590 of the donors excluded sequences that lacked an unambiguous match to a single V gene segment. An earlier analysis of 550 to 650 of the donors classified V segments as functional when productive rearrangements were above 56.7% and as segregating when the standard deviation between donors was above 5%. To diagnose cytomegalovirus status from the catalog of TCR beta chain sequences, a statistical classification framework was built. A later analysis assigned V and J genes by comparing TCR nucleotide sequences with IMGT/GENE-DB human TR gene sequences. A later analysis assigned CDR3 sequences and most-parsimonious VDJ recombination scenarios with the TCRdist pipeline. In a later analysis, each TCR beta chain was defined by its CDR3 amino acid sequence together with its V-gene family, and reads lacking a unique V-gene family were excluded. As a way to deal with suspected cross-contamination and a sequencing artifact, a later analysis dropped 450 to 600 nucleotide sequences that were highly shared and had low generation probability. For each public chain, a later analysis derived a clonal expansion index from normalized ranks of inferred template counts within each repertoire. In a later analysis, generation probabilities were computed with a VDJ recombination model fitted to out-of-frame rearrangements, and the resulting probabilities were checked against IGoR. Hypergeometric tests were used in a later analysis to score TCR-TCR, TCR-HLA and TCR-CMV co-occurrence, with a repertoire-size bias correction applied to the TCR pairs. In a later analysis, false discovery rates were estimated by permuting HLA or CMV assignments 20 times. In a later analysis, co-occurring TCRs were grouped with DBSCAN, and TCRdist sequence similarity was added when clustering was performed within HLA-allele-positive subsets. Co-occurrence clustering excluded repertoires with fewer than 30,000 or more than 120,000 public chains, plus five with anomalous nucleotide sharing. TCRdb holds this immuneACCESS table with in-frame rearrangements only. Some clones are missing; in checked studies, unresolved V genes explain under half, and the rest has no known cause. V, J and clone size are taken as reported in that table, and D and trimming were inferred from the DNA itself. This sample has about 84,000 clones in its table, and about 90% of those were observed once. 2.3% of the sample is taken by the ten largest.

This receptor was obtained from a man in his late teens or twenties in good health and CMV-seronegative. Sequenced material: PBMCs.

The nucleotide sequence reads TGTGCCAGCAGCCCCGTGGAGGAGCAGTACTTC. Its translation reads: CASSPVEEQYF. The sequence links TRBV7-9 to TRBJ2-5; the D segment could be TRBD2, given 5 matching bases. The CDR3 contains 11 residues, cysteine and phenylalanine counted. Solely the CDR3 DNA is kept, with 33 bases framed from the first base. Trimming takes 5 bases from V and 11 bases from J, and the germline ends sit 12 bases apart. The germline V gene encodes CDR1 SEHNR and CDR2 FQNEAQ (reference sequence).